The 16 T cell receptor beta chains reported below all come from one sample, sequenced in a study of B cell selection in AIRE deficiency. Profiling relied on immunoSEQ multiplex PCR, and the TCRdb table lists in-frame clones only, not all of them. The data hold 23,000 or so clones, with around 90% observed a single time. The regulatory T cell sort gate was CD4+CD25hiCD127low/negative. The material sequenced was CD4+CD25+ Tregs sorted from PBMCs. Receptors were obtained from a human donor in good health.

The chain joins TRBV29-1 to TRBJ1-1, with TRBD1 matching over 8 bases. V shed 7 bases, J shed 6 bases, and the junction held 13 bases outside the gene matches. The germline V gene has CDR1 SQVTM and CDR2 ANQGSEA. The CDR3 has 14 amino acids. Here the CDR3 reads CSALDRGPGAEAFF. DNA for the CDR3: TGCAGCGCCCTTGACAGGGGACCGGGAGCTGAAGCTTTCTTT.

The chain couples TRBV30 to TRBJ1-3, with no clear D. Per the germline V gene, CDR1 is GTSNPN and CDR2 is SVGIG (reference sequence). V gave up 4 bases and J gave up 4 bases, with 11 bases separating them. The CDR3 consists of 13 residues. The CDR3 bases are TGTGCCTGGAAATTAAATTCCGGAAACACCATATATTTT. Its translation is CAWKLNSGNTIYF. The full variable domain, rest sourced from reference TRBV30 and TRBJ1-3, is SQTIHQWPATLVQPVGSPLSLECTVEGTSNPNLYWYRQAAGRGLQLLFYSVGIGQISSEVPQNLSASRPQDRQFILSSKKLLLSDSGFYLCAWKLNSGNTIYFGEGSWLTVV.

The chain is built from TRBV7-9 and TRBJ2-7; the D call may be TRBD1 or TRBD2 (6 bases each). Germline-derived CDR1 and CDR2 are SEHNR and FQNEAQ (reference sequence). The V end lost 5 bases, the J end lost 3 bases, and 11 bases lay between the germline ends. The CDR3 has 13 residues. The CDR3 DNA reads as TGTGCCAGCAGCCGCGGGACACGCTACGAGCAGTACTTC. It is translated as CASSRGTRYEQYF.

The V and J genes are TRBV19 and TRBJ1-5, with D unclear. The CDR3 spans 16 residues. V gave up 0 bases and J gave up 2 bases, with 11 bases separating them. CDR1 is LNHDA and CDR2 is SQIVND in the germline V gene (reference sequence). DNA of the CDR3: TGTGCCAGTAGTATAGAGGCGGTGACGGGCAATCAGCCCCAGCATTTT. This translates into CASSIEAVTGNQPQHF. The entire variable domain, with the rest obtained from reference TRBV19 and TRBJ1-5, is as follows: DGGITQSPKYLFRKEGQNVTLSCEQNLNHDAMYWYRQDPGQGLRLIYYSQIVNDFQKGDIAEGYSVSREKKESFPLTVTSAQKNPTAFYLCASSIEAVTGNQPQHFGDGTRLSIL.

This clone was counted once. The rearrangement links TRBV2 to TRBJ1-2, with TRBD1 as a possible D gene (5 bases). The CDR3 sequence is 15 residues long. V was cut by 5 bases and J by 4 bases, with 17 bases left in between. The germline gives CDR1 SNHLY, CDR2 FYNNEI. The CDR3 loop is CASSFVLQGVYGYTF. CDR3 DNA sequence: TGTGCCAGCAGTTTCGTTCTCCAGGGAGTCTATGGCTACACCTTC.

This rearrangement joins TRBV7-8 to TRBJ2-2; TRBD2 matches 8 bases. The CDR3 is made up of 15 amino acids. Germline V gene lookup returns CDR1 SGHVS and CDR2 FQNEAQ. V gave up 4 bases and J gave up 7 bases; unmatched junction bases: 8. CDR3: CASSSPGLVIGELFF. The DNA of the CDR3 is TGTGCCAGCAGCTCCCCGGGACTAGTGATCGGGGAGCTGTTTTTT.

The chain carries TRBV2 and TRBJ2-5; D is unclear. The CDR3 sequence is 16 residues long. The germline V gene encodes CDR1 SNHLY and CDR2 FYNNEI. Trimming shortened V by 3 bases and J by 1 base, and 15 bases separated the two germline ends. DNA of the CDR3: TGTGCCAGCAGTGAGGCAGAAGGTATATTCCAAGAGACCCAGTACTTC. Translation gives CASSEAEGIFQETQYF.

The gene calls are TRBV7-6 and TRBJ1-2; no clear D gene. Trimming took 3 bases from V and 4 from J, leaving 3 bases between them. This CDR3 contains 11 residues. Germline loops: CDR1 SGHVS, CDR2 FNYEAQ. CDR3 sequence (DNA): TGTGCCAGCAGCTTCCCCTATGGCTACACCTTC. Residues: CASSFPYGYTF.

The chain joins TRBV7-9 to TRBJ2-3, with 9 bases aligning to TRBD2. The CDR3 is made up of 15 amino acids. In germline, CDR1 is SEHNR, CDR2 FQNEAQ (reference sequence). V shed 5 bases and J 7 bases; nucleotides not matched to a gene: 10. CDR3: CASSPLAGAPHTQYF. The CDR3, as DNA: TGTGCCAGCAGCCCCTTAGCGGGAGCTCCTCATACGCAGTATTTT.

By share, this clone counts as medium-sized. The chain is built from TRBV9 and TRBJ2-7; TRBD2 is a possible D gene (5 bases). This CDR3 spans 13 amino acids. Germline loops: CDR1 SGDLS, CDR2 YYNGEE. Between the trimmed V and J ends, which lost 0 bases and 5 bases, there was a span of 9 bases. CDR3 bases: TGTGCCAGCAGCGTAGTTCCGGGGAACGAGCAGTACTTC. It specifies CASSVVPGNEQYF.

The genes are TRBV6-1 and TRBJ2-5; D is unresolved. CDR3 length: 15 amino acids. CDR1 and CDR2 from the germline V gene are MNHNS and SASEGT. Deletions cut 0 bases from V and 4 bases from J, with 12 bases between. The CDR3 here is CASSEALDLGETQYF. In DNA form, the CDR3 reads TGTGCCAGCAGTGAAGCCCTGGATTTAGGAGAGACCCAGTACTTC.

This clone was recorded once. This chain connects TRBV29-1 to TRBJ2-7; D gene unclear. V was pared by 4 bases and J by 2 bases, with 0 bases between. From germline, CDR1 is SQVTM and CDR2 ANQGSEA. The CDR3 has 9 amino acids. The CDR3: CSVAYEQYF. DNA for the CDR3: TGCAGCGTTGCCTACGAGCAGTACTTC.

The rearrangement uses TRBV20-1 and TRBJ2-5; D is possibly TRBD2 (5 bases). The V gene lost 2 bases and the J gene lost 5 bases, with 6 bases spanning the gap. Germline V gives CDR1 DFQATT, CDR2 SNEGSKA (reference sequence). The CDR3 contains 11 residues. The CDR3 DNA follows: TGCAGTGCTAGATCGGGGGAGACCCAGTACTTC. This codes for CSARSGETQYF.

The DNA for the CDR3 is TGTGCCAGCAGCGCCGTCGGGCGGGCTAGCGAGCTTAATGAGCAGTTCTTC. Translating it yields CASSAVGRASELNEQFF. The chain recombines TRBV9 with TRBJ2-1; D is perhaps TRBD2 (6 bases). Trimming took off 3 bases at V and 7 bases at J, with 23 bases between the two ends. The CDR3 spans 17 residues. Germline CDR1 reads SGDLS; CDR2 reads YYNGEE. Full variable domain (remainder filled in from reference TRBV9 and TRBJ2-1): DSGVTQTPKHLITATGQRVTLRCSPRSGDLSVYWYQQSLDQGLQFLIQYYNGEERAKGNILERFSAQQFPDLHSELNLSSLELGDSALYFCASSAVGRASELNEQFFGPGTRLTVL.

The CDR3 region has the DNA TGTGCCAGCAGCTTACTCGGGAGCTCTGGGGCCAACGTCCTGACTTTC. Translated, it gives CASSLLGSSGANVLTF. V and J are TRBV7-9 and TRBJ2-6; TRBD2 might be the D (6 bases). Trimming took off 2 bases at V and 0 bases at J, with 8 bases between the two ends. The CDR3 is 16 residues long. Germline lookup yields CDR1 SEHNR and CDR2 FQNEAQ (reference sequence).

The chain is built from TRBV20-1 and TRBJ2-1; D not certain. Per germline, CDR1 DFQATT and CDR2 SNEGSKA (reference sequence). The CDR3 consists of 11 residues. The ends were cut back, 2 bases at V and 6 bases at J, with 5 bases in the middle. The CDR3, as DNA: TGCAGTGCTAGAACTTTCAATGAGCAGTTCTTC. Translation gives CSARTFNEQFF.